This T cell receptor (beta chain) originates from a study of blood T cells in healthy people across ages. A J-beta primer mix and a sample-barcoded 5' primer were used in a second PCR of roughly 7 to 12 cycles. TCRdb re-analysed the 5' RACE reads in MiXCR, keeping a single row per CDR3 protein. This sample has about 930,000 distinct CDR3 sequences; 25% to 30% occur once, and the top ten carry more than 8.5%. Every donor gave ten milliliters of peripheral blood. A further study also used this sample, focusing on T cells of mothers and their children.

This TCR came from a woman aged 40 to 50 in good health. The sample taken for sequencing was blood.

The CDR3 region has the DNA TGTGCCAGCAGCTTAGAAGCTCAGGTCAACACAGATACGCAGTATTTT. It yields the protein CASSLEAQVNTDTQYF. This rearrangement joins TRBV7-2 to TRBJ2-3; D remains unclear. The CDR3 runs 16 residues. Germline CDR1 SGHTA, CDR2 FQGNSA. V lost 1 base and J lost 2, with 13 bases in between.